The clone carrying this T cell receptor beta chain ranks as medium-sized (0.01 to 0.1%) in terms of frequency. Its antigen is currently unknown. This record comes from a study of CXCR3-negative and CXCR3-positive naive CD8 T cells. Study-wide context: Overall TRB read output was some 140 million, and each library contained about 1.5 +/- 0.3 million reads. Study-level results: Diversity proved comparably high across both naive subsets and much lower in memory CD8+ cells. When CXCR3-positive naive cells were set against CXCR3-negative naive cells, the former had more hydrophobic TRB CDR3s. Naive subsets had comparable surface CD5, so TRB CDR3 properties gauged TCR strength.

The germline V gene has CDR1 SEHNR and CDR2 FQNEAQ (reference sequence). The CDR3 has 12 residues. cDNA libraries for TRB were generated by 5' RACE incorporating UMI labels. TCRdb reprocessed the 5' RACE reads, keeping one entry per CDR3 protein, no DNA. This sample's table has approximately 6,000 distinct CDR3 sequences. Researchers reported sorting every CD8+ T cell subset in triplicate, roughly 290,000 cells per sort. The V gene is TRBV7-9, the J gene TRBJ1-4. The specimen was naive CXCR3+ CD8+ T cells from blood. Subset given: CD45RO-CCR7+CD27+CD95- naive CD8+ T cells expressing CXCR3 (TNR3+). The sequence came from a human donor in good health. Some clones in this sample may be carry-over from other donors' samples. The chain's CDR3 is CASSFGEPEVVF.